Here is one TCR beta chain with its context. Its target is not known. This sample is part of a study of T-cell memory formation after mild COVID-19. Study-wide points: CD4+ contracting clones were found mainly in CM and EM, and CD8+ ones in EMRA.

J lost 6 bases, V lost 0 bases, and 6 bases had no gene match. The CDR3 runs to 15 residues. Germline V gives CDR1 MNHNY, CDR2 SVGAGI (reference sequence). One entry per CDR3 protein, called by TCRdb with MiXCR from the 5' RACE reads. This repertoire shows roughly 150,000 distinct CDR3 sequences, 13% to 15% found once; its top ten account for about 30%. The sample taken for sequencing was PBMCs or a T cell subset sorted from them (not recorded which). The source is an adult woman who had mild COVID-19 (a few samples of this study predate the infection). Cell type and time point are not known. The J gene is TRBJ1-2, the V gene TRBV6-6; 8 nucleotides match TRBD1. The CDR3 coding sequence is TGTGCCAGCAGTTACTCAGCCCTGACAGGGGATGGCTACACCTTC. Translation gives CASSYSALTGDGYTF.